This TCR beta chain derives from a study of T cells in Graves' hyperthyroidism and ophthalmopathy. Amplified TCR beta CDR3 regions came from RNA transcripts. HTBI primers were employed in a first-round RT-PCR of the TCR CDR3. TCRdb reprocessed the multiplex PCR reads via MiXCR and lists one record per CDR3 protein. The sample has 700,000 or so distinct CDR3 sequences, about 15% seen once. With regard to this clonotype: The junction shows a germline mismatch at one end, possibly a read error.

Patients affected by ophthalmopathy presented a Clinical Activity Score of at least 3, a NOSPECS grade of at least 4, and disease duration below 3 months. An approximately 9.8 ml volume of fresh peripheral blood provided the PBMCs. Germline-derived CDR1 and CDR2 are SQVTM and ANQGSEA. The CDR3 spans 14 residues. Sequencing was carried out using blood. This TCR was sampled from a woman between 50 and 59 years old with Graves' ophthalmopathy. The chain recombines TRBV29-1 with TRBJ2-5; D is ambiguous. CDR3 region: CSVEGADGEETRYF. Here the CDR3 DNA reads TGCAGCGTTGAAGGTGCCGATGGGGAAGAGACCCGGTACTTC.